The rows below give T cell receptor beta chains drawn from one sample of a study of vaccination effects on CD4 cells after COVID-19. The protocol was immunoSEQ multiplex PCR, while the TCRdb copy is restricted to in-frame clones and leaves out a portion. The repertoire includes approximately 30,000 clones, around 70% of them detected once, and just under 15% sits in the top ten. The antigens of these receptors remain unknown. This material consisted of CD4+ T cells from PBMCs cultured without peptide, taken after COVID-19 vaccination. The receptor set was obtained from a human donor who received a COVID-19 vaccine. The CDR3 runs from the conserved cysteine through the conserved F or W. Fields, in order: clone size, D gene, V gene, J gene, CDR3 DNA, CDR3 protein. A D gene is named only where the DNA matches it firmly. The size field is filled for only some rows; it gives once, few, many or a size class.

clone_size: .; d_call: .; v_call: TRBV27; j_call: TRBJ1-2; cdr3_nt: TGTGCCAGCAGTTTATCCCCGCTATCAGGGATCTATGGCTACACCTTC; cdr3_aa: CASSLSPLSGIYGYTF
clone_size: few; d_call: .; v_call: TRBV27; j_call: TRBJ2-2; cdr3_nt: TGTGCCAGCAGTCCTAGTTACACCGGGGAGCTGTTTTTT; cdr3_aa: CASSPSYTGELFF
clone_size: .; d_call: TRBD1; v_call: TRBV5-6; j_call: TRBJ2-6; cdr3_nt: TGTGCCAGCAGCCCACAGGGGGCCCCTGGGGCCAACGTCCTGACTTTC; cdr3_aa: CASSPQGAPGANVLTF
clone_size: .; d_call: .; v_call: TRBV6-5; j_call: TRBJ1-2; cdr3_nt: TGTGCCAGCAGGATGGGAAGCTACTATGGCTACACCTTC; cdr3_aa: CASRMGSYYGYTF
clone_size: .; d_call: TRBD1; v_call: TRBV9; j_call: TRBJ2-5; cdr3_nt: TGTGCCAGCAGCGGGGGTGCGACAGGGGGCGCGGAGACCCAGTACTTC; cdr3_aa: CASSGGATGGAETQYF
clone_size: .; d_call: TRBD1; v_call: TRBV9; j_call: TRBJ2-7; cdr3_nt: TGTGCCAGCAGCGCGGGACAGGGGCCTCCCTACGAGCAGTACTTC; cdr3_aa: CASSAGQGPPYEQYF
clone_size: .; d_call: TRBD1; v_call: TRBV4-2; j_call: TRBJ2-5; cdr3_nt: TGTGCCAGCAGCCAGGGTGACAGGGATCGAGAGACCCAGTACTTC; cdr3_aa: CASSQGDRDRETQYF
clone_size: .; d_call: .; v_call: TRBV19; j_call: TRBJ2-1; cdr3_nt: TGTGCCAGTAGTATGCGGCGTCTACGTATCCTCTACAATGAGCAGTTCTTC; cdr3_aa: CASSMRRLRILYNEQFF
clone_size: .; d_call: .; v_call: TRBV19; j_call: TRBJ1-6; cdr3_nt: TGTGCCAGTAGTAAGCAGAGCTCCTATAATTCACCCCTCCACTTT; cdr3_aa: CASSKQSSYNSPLHF
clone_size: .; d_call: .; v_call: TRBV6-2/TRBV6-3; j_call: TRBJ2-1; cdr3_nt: TGTGCCAGCAGTTCCCGACGGGCCAATGAGCAGTTCTTC; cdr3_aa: CASSSRRANEQFF
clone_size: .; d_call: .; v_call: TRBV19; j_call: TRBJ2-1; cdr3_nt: TGTGCCAGTAGTAGGTGGTATGAGCAGTTCTTC; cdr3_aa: CASSRWYEQFF